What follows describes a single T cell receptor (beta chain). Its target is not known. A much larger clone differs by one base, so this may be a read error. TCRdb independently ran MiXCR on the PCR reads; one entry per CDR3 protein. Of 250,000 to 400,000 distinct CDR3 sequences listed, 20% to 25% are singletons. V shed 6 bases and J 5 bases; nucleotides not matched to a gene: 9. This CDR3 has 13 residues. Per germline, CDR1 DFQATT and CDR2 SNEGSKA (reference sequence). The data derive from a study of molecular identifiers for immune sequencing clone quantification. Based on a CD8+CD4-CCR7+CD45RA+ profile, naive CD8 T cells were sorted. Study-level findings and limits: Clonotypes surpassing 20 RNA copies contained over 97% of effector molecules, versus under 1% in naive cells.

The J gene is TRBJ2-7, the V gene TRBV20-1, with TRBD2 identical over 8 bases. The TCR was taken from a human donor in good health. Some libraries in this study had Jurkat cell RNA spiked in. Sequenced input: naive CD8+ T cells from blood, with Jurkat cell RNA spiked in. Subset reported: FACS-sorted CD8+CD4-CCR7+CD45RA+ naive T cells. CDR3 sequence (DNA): TGCAGTGCCCCGGCGGGAGGAGACGACGAGCAGTACTTC. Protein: CSAPAGGDDEQYF.